These 26 T cell receptor beta chains were all obtained from the same sample, sequenced in a study of cytomegalovirus exposure and HLA in healthy donors. Primers: 60 Vbeta forward and 13 Jbeta reverse. The table came from immunoSEQ multiplex PCR; TCRdb's copy has only in-frame clones and leaves some out. The profile shows 120,000 to 150,000 clones, around four fifths of them singletons. Source material: PBMCs. These receptors originate from a boy between 2 and 10 years old in good health and CMV-seronegative.

The chain joins TRBV19 to TRBJ2-5; 8 nucleotides match TRBD1. Trimming cost V 6 bases and J 4 bases; bases outside gene matches: 7. This CDR3 contains 14 residues. Germline loops: CDR1 LNHDA, CDR2 SQIVND (reference sequence). For the CDR3, the DNA is TGTGCCAGTAGGGTCGCAGGGGGCGCAGAGACCCAGTACTTC. Translated: CASRVAGGAETQYF. Together with reference TRBV19 and TRBJ2-5, the CDR3 gives the full variable domain: DGGITQSPKYLFRKEGQNVTLSCEQNLNHDAMYWYRQDPGQGLRLIYYSQIVNDFQKGDIAEGYSVSREKKESFPLTVTSAQKNPTAFYLCASRVAGGAETQYFGPGTRLLVL.

This chain uses TRBV11-2 with TRBJ2-7; TRBD1 matches at 11 bases. The germline V gene encodes CDR1 SGHAT and CDR2 FQNNGV. Losses at the gene ends were 5 bases for V and 2 bases for J; bases not matched to a gene: 8. CDR3 length: 16 residues. The CDR3 DNA follows: TGTGCCAGCAGCCCAGCCGCGGGACAGGGGGCCTACGAGCAGTACTTC. Translating it yields CASSPAAGQGAYEQYF.

This CDR3 is CASSQVSGGRENTEAFF. The DNA of the CDR3 is TGTGCCAGCAGCCAAGTATCGGGGGGCCGCGAGAACACTGAAGCTTTCTTT. This rearrangement joins TRBV14 to TRBJ1-1; D might be TRBD1 (6 bases). This CDR3 region has 17 residues. Trimming cost V 1 base and J 1 base, with 16 bases left between them. The V gene's germline CDR1 is SGHDN and CDR2 FVKESK. The variable domain in full, completed from reference TRBV14 and TRBJ1-1, reads EAGVTQFPSHSVIEKGQTVTLRCDPISGHDNLYWYRRVMGKEIKFLLHFVKESKQDESGMPNNRFLAERTGGTYSTLKVQPAELEDSGVYFCASSQVSGGRENTEAFFGQGTRLTVV.

This clone was seen a few times. The V and J genes are TRBV6-6 and TRBJ1-2, with a tentative D call TRBD1 (5 bases). This CDR3 has 12 amino acids. V was clipped by 7 bases and J by 7 bases, with 13 bases between them. Germline loops: CDR1 MNHNY, CDR2 SVGAGI (reference sequence). The CDR3 bases are TGTGCCAGCACGGGGGTTTTCCGTGGCTACACCTTC. The encoded protein is CASTGVFRGYTF.

The chain carries TRBV10-3 and TRBJ1-1; 7 nucleotides match TRBD1. Germline CDR1 reads ENHRY; CDR2 reads SYGVKD. The CDR3 has 15 residues. Trimming removed 6 bases from V and 1 base from J; junction bases left unmatched: 8. CDR3 region: CAISQTRGKNTEAFF. The CDR3 DNA reads TGTGCCATCAGCCAAACCAGGGGGAAGAACACTGAAGCTTTCTTT.

The V call is TRBV5-1, the J call TRBJ2-3; D gene ambiguous. Germline assignment: CDR1 SGHRS and CDR2 YFSETQ. With 2 bases removed from V and 0 bases from J, the gap between germline ends came to 10 bases. The CDR3 consists of 15 residues. CDR3 protein: CASSLFTPSTDTQYF. The CDR3 bases are TGCGCCAGCAGCTTATTTACTCCTAGCACAGATACGCAGTATTTT. Supplemented by reference TRBV5-1 and TRBJ2-3, the full variable domain reads KAGVTQTPRYLIKTRGQQVTLSCSPISGHRSVSWYQQTPGQGLQFLFEYFSETQRNKGNFPGRFSGRQFSNSRSEMNVSTLELGDSALYLCASSLFTPSTDTQYFGPGTRLTVL.

There are a few counts of this clone. J is TRBJ2-5 and V is TRBV10-2; TRBD2 aligns across 15 bases. The CDR3 is 18 residues long. J gave up 4 bases and V 0 bases, and 6 bases lay outside the gene matches. Germline CDR1 WSHSY, CDR2 SAAADI. CDR3 residues: CASSESRGLAGGGETQYF. The CDR3 DNA follows: TGCGCCAGCAGTGAGTCTCGGGGACTAGCGGGGGGCGGAGAGACCCAGTACTTC.

V is TRBV10-3 and J is TRBJ2-1; 14 bases fit TRBD2. J was trimmed by 0 bases and V by 4 bases; bases with no gene match: 17. Germline loops: CDR1 ENHRY, CDR2 SYGVKD. The CDR3 extends over 22 amino acids. CDR3 region: CAISVTRVAGTSGSISYNEQFF. In DNA, the CDR3 is TGTGCCATCAGTGTTACACGGGTGGCCGGGACTAGCGGGAGTATCTCCTACAATGAGCAGTTCTTC.

The V and J genes are TRBV7-9 and TRBJ2-7; perhaps TRBD2 as D (7 bases). The CDR3 is 15 residues long. Trimming shortened V by 5 bases and J by 3 bases, and 17 bases separated the two germline ends. Per the germline V gene, CDR1 is SEHNR and CDR2 is FQNEAQ (reference sequence). In nucleotides, the CDR3 is TGTGCCAGCAGCCCGCGGGGGCGGAGAAACTACGAGCAGTACTTC. Translating gives CASSPRGRRNYEQYF.

The chain couples TRBV6-6 to TRBJ2-7; the D is unclear. The CDR3 loop spans 11 amino acids. Germline CDR1 MNHNY, CDR2 SVGAGI (reference sequence). V was cut by 6 bases and J by 6 bases, with 9 bases left in between. The CDR3 DNA is TGTGCCAGCAGCGAACTCCGCGAGCAGTACTTC. Translating gives CASSELREQYF.

V gene TRBV6-4 combines with J gene TRBJ2-6; D call uncertain. V was trimmed by 0 bases and J by 0 bases, leaving 15 bases between them. Germline CDR1 is MRHNA and CDR2 is SNTAGT. This CDR3 has 19 amino acids. CDR3 in DNA: TGTGCCAGCAGTGACTCGCCGTATCAGGCATACTCTGGGGCCAACGTCCTGACTTTC. Encoded protein: CASSDSPYQAYSGANVLTF.

The V and J genes are TRBV18 and TRBJ1-2; D is possibly TRBD1 (5 bases). With 3 bases removed from V and 1 base from J, the gap between germline ends came to 9 bases. This CDR3 region has 14 residues. CDR1 and CDR2 (germline): KGHSH, LQKENI. CDR3 nucleotides: TGTGCCAGCTCACCGACAGAAGTTAACTATGGCTACACCTTC. Protein product: CASSPTEVNYGYTF.

This clone was picked up a small number of times. The chain employs TRBV7-8 and TRBJ1-4, with 7 bases identical to TRBD1. The CDR3 sequence is 15 residues long. J was trimmed by 5 bases and V by 2 bases; bases with no gene match: 5. The V gene's germline CDR1 is SGHVS and CDR2 FQNEAQ. For the CDR3, the DNA is TGTGCCAGCAGCTTACCCGGGACAGTAAATGAAAAACTGTTTTTT. Protein sequence: CASSLPGTVNEKLFF.

The V call is TRBV9, the J call TRBJ1-4; no firm D call. Germline-derived CDR1 and CDR2 are SGDLS and YYNGEE. With 4 bases removed from V and 0 bases from J, the gap between germline ends came to 22 bases. The CDR3 has 19 amino acids. CDR3 protein: CASSRHITVPIPTNEKLFF. CDR3 nucleotide sequence: TGTGCCAGCAGCCGCCACATTACCGTACCCATCCCAACTAATGAAAAACTGTTTTTT.

V and J are TRBV7-3 and TRBJ2-7; TRBD1 agrees at 9 bases. The V gene's germline CDR1 is SGHTA and CDR2 FQGTGA. With V trimmed by 3 bases and J by 3 bases, 3 bases remained unmatched. The CDR3 loop spans 14 amino acids. DNA of the CDR3: TGTGCCAGCAGCTTGGGACAGGGACGCTACGAGCAGTACTTC. Encoded protein: CASSLGQGRYEQYF.

The V and J genes are TRBV7-3 and TRBJ2-2; TRBD2 agrees at 8 bases. The CDR3 consists of 18 residues. The V gene end was trimmed by 1 base and the J gene end by 0 bases; junction bases not matched to a gene: 7. CDR1 and CDR2 (germline): SGHTA, FQGTGA. In nucleotides, the CDR3 is TGTGCCAGCAGCTTAATACCAGCGGGGGTGACGAACACCGGGGAGCTGTTTTTT. It codes for CASSLIPAGVTNTGELFF.

This clone was observed a handful of times. The rearrangement joins TRBV5-1 to TRBJ2-3; the D gene is possibly TRBD1 (5 bases). Trimming shortened V by 3 bases and J by 1 base, and 9 bases separated the two germline ends. This CDR3 region has 14 residues. CDR1 and CDR2 (germline): SGHRS, YFSETQ. The CDR3 spells CASSSTQGTDTQYF. The CDR3 nucleotides are TGCGCCAGCAGCTCCACACAGGGCACAGATACGCAGTATTTT.

This clone is termed medium-sized (0.01 to 0.1%). The limits of the CDR3 on the DNA are not certain, so only TCRdb's listed CDR3 is given. This rearrangement joins TRBV6-5 to TRBJ2-1; the table's D gene call, TRBD2, was not cross checked with the DNA. Ends included, the CDR3 has 16 residues. Germline-derived CDR1 and CDR2 are MNHEY and SVGAGI. The CDR3 region is CASSYSVASGAYNEFF.

The chain recombines TRBV27 with TRBJ2-5; D unclear. The end of the DNA aligns better with TRBJ2-7, so the J call may be wrong. The V gene's germline CDR1 is MNHEY and CDR2 SMNVEV (reference sequence). The CDR3 has 10 amino acids. The CDR3 reads CASGYYEQYF. CDR3 DNA sequence: TGTGCCAGCGGATACTACGAGCAGTACTTC.

This rearrangement joins TRBV6-4 to TRBJ2-1, with 10 nucleotides matching TRBD2. Trimming at V came to 5 bases and at J to 6 bases, leaving 7 bases not matched to a gene. The length of the CDR3 is 15 residues. Germline lookup yields CDR1 MRHNA and CDR2 SNTAGT. The CDR3, as DNA: TGTGCCAGCAGTATACTAGCGGGAAGGGTCAATGAGCAGTTCTTC. It translates to CASSILAGRVNEQFF.

The rearrangement links TRBV7-9 to TRBJ1-5; no reliable D call. In germline, CDR1 is SEHNR, CDR2 FQNEAQ (reference sequence). The CDR3 extends over 14 amino acids. V lost 0 bases and J 1 base, leaving 4 bases between the germline ends. CDR3 nucleotides: TGTGCCAGCAGCTTAGCGGAGAGCAATCAGCCCCAGCATTTT. Translated, it gives CASSLAESNQPQHF.

The gene calls are TRBV6-4 and TRBJ2-1; D is possibly TRBD2 (5 bases). The germline V and J ends were trimmed by 5 bases and 4 bases, with 9 bases remaining between them. This CDR3 contains 13 residues. Germline V gene sequence: CDR1 MRHNA, CDR2 SNTAGT. The CDR3 sequence is CASSSDSYNEQFF. The CDR3 DNA reads as TGTGCCAGCAGTTCGGACTCATACAATGAGCAGTTCTTC.

The chain couples TRBV7-9 to TRBJ2-2; 11 nucleotides line up with TRBD1. Per germline, CDR1 SEHNR and CDR2 FQNEAQ (reference sequence). V lost 4 bases to trimming and J lost 3 bases; unmatched junction nucleotides: 4. This CDR3 spans 16 amino acids. Here the CDR3 reads CASSSPGQGDTGELFF. In DNA, the CDR3 is TGTGCCAGCAGCTCGCCGGGACAGGGGGACACCGGGGAGCTGTTTTTT.

This chain uses TRBV6-5 with TRBJ1-5, with D maybe TRBD1 (5 bases). Germline V gene data show CDR1 as MNHEY and CDR2 as SVGAGI. Trimming removed 6 bases at V and 5 bases at J, with 17 bases between. CDR3 length: 15 residues. DNA of the CDR3: TGTGCCAGCAGACCTACTACAGACAGATATCAGCCCCAGCATTTT. Protein sequence: CASRPTTDRYQPQHF.

This clone was observed a single time. CDR3 sequence reads: CASSLAGGTPYEQYF. CDR3 DNA: TGTGCCAGCAGCTTGGCAGGGGGTACTCCCTACGAGCAGTACTTC. The V gene is TRBV5-8, the J gene TRBJ2-7; 7 positions match TRBD1. V was clipped by 0 bases and J by 2 bases; unmatched bases: 5. The CDR3 has 15 amino acids. In germline, CDR1 is SGHTS, CDR2 YDEGEE. Together with reference TRBV5-8 and TRBJ2-7, the CDR3 gives the full variable domain: EAGVTQSPTHLIKTRGQQATLRCSPISGHTSVYWYQQALGLGLQFLLWYDEGEERNRGNFPPRFSGRQFPNYSSELNVNALELEDSALYLCASSLAGGTPYEQYFGPGTRLTVT.

The chain recombines TRBV10-3 with TRBJ1-4, with a possible D match to TRBD1 (5 bases). The CDR3 loop spans 17 amino acids. CDR1 and CDR2 (germline): ENHRY, SYGVKD. Between the trimmed V and J ends, which lost 3 bases and 0 bases, there was a span of 14 bases. CDR3 nucleotide sequence: TGTGCCATCAGTGATGGGGGGAGGCCCTCAACTAATGAAAAACTGTTTTTT. As protein: CAISDGGRPSTNEKLFF.